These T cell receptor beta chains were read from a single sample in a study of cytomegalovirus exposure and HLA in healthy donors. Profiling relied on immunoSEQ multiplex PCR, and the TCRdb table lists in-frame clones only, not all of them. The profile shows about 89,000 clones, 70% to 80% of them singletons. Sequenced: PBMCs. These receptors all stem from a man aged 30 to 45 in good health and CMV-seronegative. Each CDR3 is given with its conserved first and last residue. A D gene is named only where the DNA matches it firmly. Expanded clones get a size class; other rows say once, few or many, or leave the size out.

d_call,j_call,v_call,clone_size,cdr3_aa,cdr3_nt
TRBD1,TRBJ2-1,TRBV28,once,CASSGQGASYNEQFF,TGTGCCAGCAGTGGACAGGGGGCATCCTACAATGAGCAGTTCTTC
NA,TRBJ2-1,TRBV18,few,CASSPYQGNEQFF,TGTGCCAGCTCACCTTACCAGGGCAATGAGCAGTTCTTC
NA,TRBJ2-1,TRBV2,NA,CASSERGGSLQGEQFF,TGTGCCAGCAGTGAAAGAGGTGGATCCCTACAAGGTGAGCAGTTCTTC
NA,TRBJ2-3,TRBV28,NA,CASSTWSGSQGDTQYF,TGTGCCAGCAGCACATGGAGCGGGTCCCAAGGAGATACGCAGTATTTT
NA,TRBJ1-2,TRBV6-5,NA,CASSYSVNYGYTF,TGTGCCAGCAGTTACAGCGTTAACTATGGCTACACCTTC
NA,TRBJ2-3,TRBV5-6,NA,CASSLAVGKPSTDTQYF,TGTGCCAGCAGCTTGGCCGTCGGGAAACCTAGCACAGATACGCAGTATTTT
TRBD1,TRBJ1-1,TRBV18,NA,CASSPLEGQGEAFF,TGTGCCAGCTCACCACTGGAAGGACAGGGGGAAGCTTTCTTT
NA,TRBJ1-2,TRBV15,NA,CATSRMTGENYGYTF,TGTGCCACCAGCCGAATGACAGGAGAAAACTATGGCTACACCTTC
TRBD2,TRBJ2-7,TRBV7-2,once,CASSFSGLYEQYF,TGTGCCAGCAGCTTTAGCGGGCTCTACGAGCAGTACTTC
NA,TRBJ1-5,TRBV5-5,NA,CASSRVSDDQPQHF,TGTGCCAGCAGCCGGGTGTCAGATGATCAGCCCCAGCATTTT
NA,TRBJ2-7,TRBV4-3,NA,CASSQGWTANYEQYF,TGCGCCAGCAGCCAAGGTTGGACAGCCAACTACGAGCAGTACTTC
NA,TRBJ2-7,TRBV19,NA,CASSQTHSYEQYF,TGTGCCAGTAGCCAGACACACTCCTACGAGCAGTACTTC
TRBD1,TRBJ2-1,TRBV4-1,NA,CASSQERPGQGRNEQFF,TGCGCCAGCAGCCAAGAGAGGCCGGGACAGGGCCGTAATGAGCAGTTCTTC
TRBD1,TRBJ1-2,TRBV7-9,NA,CASSLLRDRAETNYGYTF,TGTGCCAGCAGCTTACTTCGGGACAGGGCTGAGACGAACTATGGCTACACCTTC
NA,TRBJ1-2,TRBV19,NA,CASTRPGNYGYTF,TGTGCCAGTACCAGACCAGGGAACTATGGCTACACCTTC
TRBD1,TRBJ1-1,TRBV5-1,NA,CASSSLQGAKNTEAFF,TGCGCCAGCAGCAGCCTTCAGGGGGCCAAGAACACTGAAGCTTTCTTT